The 18 T cell receptor beta chains presented below share a single source sample, sequenced in a study of blood T cell repertoires in COVID-19. Generated by immunoSEQ multiplex PCR, the TCRdb table keeps only in-frame clones and is missing some. The data hold a few hundred thousand clones, with about 90% observed a single time. The specimen sequenced was peripheral blood. All receptors come from a woman aged 45-59 years with COVID-19, enrolled during active disease.

Many counts were recorded for this clone. The chain carries TRBV11-3 and TRBJ1-1; D not resolved. The V and J ends lost 7 bases and 3 bases respectively, with 12 bases between them. The CDR3 has 13 amino acids. CDR1 SGHNT and CDR2 YENEEA come from the germline V gene. The chain's CDR3 is CASMQQRDTEAFF. The CDR3 DNA sequence: TGTGCCAGCATGCAACAGAGGGACACTGAAGCTTTCTTT.

The chain couples TRBV7-2 to TRBJ1-1; a possible D gene is TRBD1 (5 bases). CDR1 and CDR2 from the germline V gene are SGHTA and FQGNSA. The V end was cut by 7 bases, the J end by 4 bases, with 13 bases between. The CDR3 runs to 13 residues. In nucleotides, the CDR3 is TGTGCCAGCACCCCAGGGAGGGGCACTGAAGCTTTCTTT. Protein: CASTPGRGTEAFF.

The chain recombines TRBV19 with TRBJ2-7, with D unclear. Between the trimmed V and J ends, which lost 6 bases and 6 bases, there was a span of 9 bases. The germline gives CDR1 LNHDA, CDR2 SQIVND (reference sequence). This CDR3 is 11 amino acids long. Here the CDR3 reads CASSSPGEQYF. The CDR3 DNA reads TGTGCCAGTAGCAGTCCGGGCGAGCAGTACTTC.

The chain has TRBV7-2 and TRBJ2-5; a weak D match, TRBD2 (6 bases). Germline V gene sequence: CDR1 SGHTA, CDR2 FQGNSA. V gave up 1 base and J gave up 4 bases, with 16 bases separating them. There are 16 residues in the CDR3. The CDR3: CASSLGLARVRETQYF. Here the CDR3 DNA reads TGTGCCAGCAGCTTAGGGCTAGCGAGGGTTCGAGAGACCCAGTACTTC. The full variable domain, completed using reference TRBV7-2 and TRBJ2-5, is GAGVSQSPSNKVTEKGKDVELRCDPISGHTALYWYRQSLGQGLEFLIYFQGNSAPDKSGLPSDRFSAERTGGSVSTLTIQRTQQEDSAVYLCASSLGLARVRETQYFGPGTRLLVL.

The sample holds one count of this clone. This chain connects TRBV7-9 to TRBJ1-1; TRBD1 might be the D (5 bases). Trimming removed 5 bases from V and 1 base from J, with 14 bases in between. Germline-derived CDR1 and CDR2 are SEHNR and FQNEAQ (reference sequence). This CDR3 has 15 amino acids. The CDR3 loop reads CASSQDMLRNTEAFF. The CDR3 nucleotides read TGTGCCAGCAGCCAGGACATGTTACGGAACACTGAAGCTTTCTTT.

The chain recombines TRBV7-8 with TRBJ1-1; D remains unclear. Trimming left V 4 bases short and J 0 bases short, with 6 bases between. The CDR3 sequence is 13 residues long. In germline, CDR1 is SGHVS, CDR2 FQNEAQ. The CDR3 loop reads CASSSVMNTEAFF. Here the CDR3 DNA reads TGTGCCAGCAGCTCGGTAATGAACACTGAAGCTTTCTTT.

The CDR3 region has the DNA TGTGCCAGTAGTATTCTAGCGGGAGTCCTCAATGAGCAGTTCTTC. This translates into CASSILAGVLNEQFF. This chain connects TRBV19 to TRBJ2-1, with 10 bases that match TRBD2. Germline CDR1 LNHDA, CDR2 SQIVND (reference sequence). V lost 3 bases and J lost 6; bases outside the gene matches: 5. The CDR3 runs 15 residues.

The V gene is TRBV5-4, the J gene TRBJ2-7; 11 bases fit TRBD1. This CDR3 is 17 amino acids long. Germline V gives CDR1 SGHNT, CDR2 YYREEE (reference sequence). V lost 4 bases to trimming and J lost 2 bases; unmatched junction nucleotides: 11. CDR3 in amino acids: CASSLSGPGQGAYEQYF. The CDR3 region has the DNA TGTGCCAGCAGCCTGTCGGGACCGGGACAGGGGGCCTACGAGCAGTACTTC.

The chain joins TRBV4-1 to TRBJ1-4; D is ambiguous. This CDR3 contains 15 residues. Trimming took off 1 base at V and 6 bases at J, with 12 bases between the two ends. Germline CDR1 reads MGHRA; CDR2 reads YSYEKL. This chain's CDR3 is CASSQVGLRDEKLFF. The DNA of the CDR3 is TGCGCCAGCAGCCAAGTCGGCCTGCGGGATGAAAAACTGTTTTTT.

Only one count was recorded for this clone. The chain recombines TRBV12-5 with TRBJ1-4, with TRBD1 matching over 8 bases. The CDR3 loop spans 14 amino acids. Trimming took 6 bases from V and 7 from J; bases not matched to a gene: 7. Germline loops: CDR1 LGHNT, CDR2 FRNRAP. CDR3 residues: CASGSGGLREKLFF. The CDR3 coding sequence is TGTGCTAGTGGGTCAGGGGGCCTTCGTGAAAAACTGTTTTTT.

The rearrangement joins TRBV5-1 to TRBJ2-2; TRBD1 agrees at 7 bases. V lost 0 bases, J lost 4 bases, and 9 bases stayed unmatched. The CDR3 extends over 17 amino acids. Germline V gene lookup returns CDR1 SGHRS and CDR2 YFSETQ. CDR3: CASSLGTGPGGTGELFF. The CDR3, as DNA: TGCGCCAGCAGCTTGGGGACAGGACCAGGTGGCACCGGGGAGCTGTTTTTT.

The rearrangement links TRBV11-3 to TRBJ2-7; the D gene is possibly TRBD1 (6 bases). Germline lookup yields CDR1 SGHNT and CDR2 YENEEA. The CDR3 runs to 15 residues. The V and J ends lost 8 bases and 7 bases respectively, with 24 bases between them. The CDR3 loop is CASGFRDTPGREQYF. CDR3 nucleotides: TGTGCCAGCGGTTTCCGGGACACCCCCGGTCGGGAGCAGTACTTC.

This clone was seen a single time. The V and J genes are TRBV7-8 and TRBJ2-2; no clear D gene. V lost 5 bases and J 1 base, leaving 8 bases between the germline ends. The CDR3 length is 14 residues. Germline V gene lookup returns CDR1 SGHVS and CDR2 FQNEAQ. For the CDR3, the DNA is TGTGCCAGCAGCCGTCAGGAGAACACCGGGGAGCTGTTTTTT. Protein sequence: CASSRQENTGELFF.

This clone was seen only a few times. This sequence joins TRBV4-3 and TRBJ2-3; D ambiguous. Trimming pared 0 bases from V and 5 bases from J, leaving 12 bases between. CDR1 and CDR2 (germline): LGHNA, YSLEER. The CDR3 length is 15 residues. This chain's CDR3 is CASSQEDTKRDTQYF. CDR3 bases: TGCGCCAGCAGCCAAGAAGATACTAAGCGAGATACGCAGTATTTT.

The J gene is TRBJ1-1, the V gene TRBV30, with 8 bases identical to TRBD1. The germline V gene has CDR1 GTSNPN and CDR2 SVGIG (reference sequence). CDR3 length equals 13 residues. V dropped 5 bases and J dropped 2; count of bases not matched to a gene: 4. CDR3 protein: CAWGTGPNTEAFF. The DNA for the CDR3 is TGTGCCTGGGGGACAGGACCCAACACTGAAGCTTTCTTT.

V usage is TRBV30 and J usage is TRBJ1-5; perhaps TRBD1 as D (5 bases). Deletions cut 5 bases from V and 1 base from J, with 9 bases between. This CDR3 has 13 residues. Germline V gene sequence: CDR1 GTSNPN, CDR2 SVGIG (reference sequence). This CDR3 reads CAWDRGSNQPQHF. The CDR3, as DNA: TGTGCCTGGGATCGGGGGAGCAATCAGCCCCAGCATTTT.

This clone was found a few times. V is TRBV9 and J is TRBJ1-6; 7 positions agree with TRBD1. This CDR3 contains 13 residues. Germline CDR1 and CDR2: SGDLS and YYNGEE. Unmatched junction bases numbered 3, after V lost 2 bases and J lost 10 bases. The CDR3 DNA is TGTGCCAGCAGCGTGTCAGGGGGATCACCCCTCCACTTT. Amino acid sequence: CASSVSGGSPLHF. Full variable domain (rest looked up from reference TRBV9 and TRBJ1-6): DSGVTQTPKHLITATGQRVTLRCSPRSGDLSVYWYQQSLDQGLQFLIQYYNGEERAKGNILERFSAQQFPDLHSELNLSSLELGDSALYFCASSVSGGSPLHFGNGTRLTVT.

The rearrangement uses TRBV5-1 and TRBJ2-7, with a weak D call TRBD2 (6 bases). The CDR3 sequence is 17 residues long. The ends were cut back, 6 bases at V and 1 base at J, with 23 bases in the middle. CDR1 is SGHRS and CDR2 is YFSETQ in the germline V gene. The DNA of the CDR3 is TGCGCCAGCAACTACCATCGGGGTAGCGGTGGTTCCTACGAGCAGTACTTC. Translated, it gives CASNYHRGSGGSYEQYF.